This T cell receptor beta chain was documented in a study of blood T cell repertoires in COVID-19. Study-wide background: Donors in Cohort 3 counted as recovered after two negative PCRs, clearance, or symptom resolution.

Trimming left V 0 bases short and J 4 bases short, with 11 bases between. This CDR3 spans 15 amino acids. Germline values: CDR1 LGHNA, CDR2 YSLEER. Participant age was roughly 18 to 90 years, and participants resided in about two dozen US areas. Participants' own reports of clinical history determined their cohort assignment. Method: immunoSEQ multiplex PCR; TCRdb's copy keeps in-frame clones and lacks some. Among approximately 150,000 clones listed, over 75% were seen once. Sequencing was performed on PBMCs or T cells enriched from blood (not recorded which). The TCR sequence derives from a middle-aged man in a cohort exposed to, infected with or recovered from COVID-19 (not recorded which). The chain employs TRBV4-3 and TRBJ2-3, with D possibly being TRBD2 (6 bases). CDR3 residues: CASSQDAPGADTQYF. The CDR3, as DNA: TGCGCCAGCAGCCAAGATGCCCCGGGGGCAGATACGCAGTATTTT.